This T cell receptor (beta chain) was sequenced during a study of T cell repertoires in cytomegalovirus infection. Looking at the study overall: Evidence of both CMV infection and a matching HLA type came from public TCR beta signatures.

Study-level results: HLA-C-restricted, CMV-specific TCR beta clonotypes were dominant ex vivo. Carriage of CMV together with the relevant HLA was identifiable through cumulative public TCR beta family frequency.

A single record per CDR3 protein comes from TCRdb applying MiXCR to the reads. The table records some 600,000 distinct CDR3 sequences, about 24% of them present only once. About this clonotype itself: Its antigen is unidentified.

This CDR3 spans 12 amino acids. Germline loops: CDR1 SNHLY, CDR2 FYNNEI. Trimming pared 10 bases from V and 2 bases from J, leaving 10 bases between. This TCR derives from a human donor in good health (CMV status not recorded). Some clones in this sample may be carry-over from other donors' samples. The sequencing input was CD8+ T cells from PBMCs. The chain combines TRBV2 with TRBJ2-3; D uncertain. The CDR3 coding sequence is TGTGCCACCGAGCTGTCCACAGATACGCAGTATTTT. It codes for CATELSTDTQYF.